This note documents a single T cell receptor (beta chain) sequence. Its antigen is currently not known. Measured from the cysteine to the phenylalanine, the CDR3 is 16 residues long. Only the protein is available. For CDR1 and CDR2, the germline V gene lists MNHNS and SASEGT. This sample was sequenced with an Illumina HiSeq 2000. TCR beta cDNA libraries were prepared using 5'RACE template switching, which introduced a universal primer site and unique molecular identifiers. cDNA synthesis was primed from the TCR beta constant segment and was followed by two successive PCR amplification steps. As for the original processing: MIGEC was used to demultiplex reads and group the reads by UMI, and MiTCR was used to assemble and quantify clonotypes. To remove erroneous sequences, TCR cDNA sequences were retained only when supported by two or more reads. The tcR package was used for downstream repertoire analysis, and clonotypes were matched across fractions by CDR3 nucleotide sequence plus V segment. VDJmatch was used to annotate antigen specificity against VDJdb, with one amino acid substitution in CDR3 allowed. TCRdb reprocessed the reads, and each CDR3 protein sequence is entered once, without DNA. TCRdb, rather than the study authors, made the V and J calls. This sample's table has entries for about 180,000 distinct CDR3 sequences. The leading ten clones occupy roughly 21% of the sample.

The data stem from a study of T cells expressing NK-cell markers (dated by TCRdb to 2018 to 2021). Broadly, across the study: Three sorted T-cell subsets (CD3+CD56+NKG2C+, CD3+CD56+NKG2C- and CD3+CD56-NKG2C+) from roughly eight donors had their TCR beta-chain repertoires profiled. Among the eight sequenced donors, seven were HCMV-seropositive and one was HCMV-seronegative. All eight donors whose samples were sequenced were randomly selected healthy volunteers, three of them men and five women. Illumina HiSeq 2000/2500, MiSeq or NextSeq was used to sequence libraries as 2 x 150 bp reads. Study-wide findings and limitations: For roughly six donors, the dominant CD3+CD56+NKG2C+ clonotypes were among the top 10 CD8+ clonotypes and accounted for about 1.0-7.5% of CD8+ T cells. Those dominant clonotypes were again the most abundant among CD3+CD56-NKG2C+ cells in a handful of donors, at 28.3-60.1%. Whether the expanded NKG2C-expressing T cell clones were specific for HCMV antigens was left unclear.

A commercial ELISA kit detecting HCMV-specific IgG in serum was used to determine HCMV serostatus. Ficoll density gradient centrifugation was used to isolate peripheral blood mononuclear cells from blood. This receptor was taken from a man between 18 and 69 years old in good health. In this chain, TRBV6-1 is recombined with TRBJ2-2; without DNA, the TCRdb call of TRBD2 cannot be checked. Source material: blood T cells: a sorted CD56 or NKG2C T cell subset, CD4+ or CD8+ T cells, or bulk PBMC T cells (not recorded which). The CDR3 amino acid sequence is: CASRPSGGAYTGELFF.